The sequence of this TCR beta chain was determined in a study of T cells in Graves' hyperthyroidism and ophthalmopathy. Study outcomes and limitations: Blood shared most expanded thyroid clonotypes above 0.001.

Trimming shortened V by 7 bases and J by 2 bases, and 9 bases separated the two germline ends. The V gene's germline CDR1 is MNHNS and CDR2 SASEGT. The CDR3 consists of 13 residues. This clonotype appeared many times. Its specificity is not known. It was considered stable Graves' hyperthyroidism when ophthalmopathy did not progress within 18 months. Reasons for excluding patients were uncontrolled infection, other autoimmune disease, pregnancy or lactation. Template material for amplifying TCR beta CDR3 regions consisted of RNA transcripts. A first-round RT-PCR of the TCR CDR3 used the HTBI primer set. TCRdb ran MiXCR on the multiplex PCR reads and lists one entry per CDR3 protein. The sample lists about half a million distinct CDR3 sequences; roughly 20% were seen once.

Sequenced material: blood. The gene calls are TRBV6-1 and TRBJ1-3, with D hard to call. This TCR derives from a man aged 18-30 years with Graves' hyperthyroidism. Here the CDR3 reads CASTLGPGNTIYF. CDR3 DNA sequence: TGTGCCAGCACCCTCGGTCCTGGAAACACCATATATTTT.